This T cell receptor beta chain was sequenced in a study of glioma-infiltrating T cells. Study-level points and caveats: Very few CDR3 sequences were shared between tissue and blood. Non-neoplastic patients had below-expected tissue-blood divergence, while all gliomas exceeded expectation.

This clonotype was seen a few times. Its matching antigen is unknown. TCR alpha and beta CDR3 regions were amplified from RNA using iRepertoire nested multiplex PCR. One-step reverse transcription and amplification started from approximately 100-400 ng of tissue mRNA or PBMC total RNA. TCRdb analysed the multiplex PCR reads with MiXCR anew, one entry per CDR3 protein. The sample includes 100,000 to 150,000 distinct CDR3 sequences, more than 20% of them seen just once. Trimming took off 2 bases at V and 5 bases at J, with 14 bases between the two ends. Germline CDR1 and CDR2: SGHNT and YYREEE (reference sequence). CDR3 length: 15 amino acids.

Sequencing was carried out using glioma tissue, nonneoplastic brain tissue, or PBMCs (not recorded which). The chain couples TRBV5-4 to TRBJ2-1; no clear D gene. This sequence originates from a human donor with low-grade glioma or glioblastoma, undergoing nonglioma brain surgery, or in good health (not recorded which). Here the CDR3 DNA reads TGTGCCAGCAGCTTAGGGAATAGAGACAACAATGAGCAGTTCTTC. It specifies CASSLGNRDNNEQFF.